The clone carrying this T cell receptor beta chain was picked up many times. This CDR3 has 13 amino acids. The germline gives CDR1 DFQATT, CDR2 SNEGSKA (reference sequence). V lost 6 bases, J lost 3 bases, and 12 bases lay in between. The sample is drawn from a study of T cells after yellow fever vaccination. Across the whole study: Each low-cell-number fraction was prepared by means of SMART-Seq v4 Ultra Low Input.

TCRdb itself ran the 5' RACE reads through MiXCR, one entry per CDR3 protein. The sample lists about 340,000 distinct CDR3 sequences, roughly 4.3% occurring once. The specimen was PBMCs, collected 5 days after the yellow fever booster vaccination. The sequence came from a man aged 18-30 years who received the YFV17D yellow fever vaccine. The genes are TRBV20-1 and TRBJ2-1; tentatively, D is TRBD1 or TRBD2 (5 bases each). CDR3 sequence (DNA): TGCAGTGCCGCAGGGACCCTCTACAATGAGCAGTTCTTC. Translating gives CSAAGTLYNEQFF.